A single sample is the source of the 32 T cell receptor beta chains below, sequenced in a study of cytomegalovirus exposure and HLA in healthy donors. This PCR relied on a set of 60 Vbeta primers and 13 Jbeta primers. Assay used: immunoSEQ multiplex PCR; TCRdb lists only in-frame clones, some missing. The sample contains about 140,000 clones, about 82% of which appear only once. The sample taken for sequencing was PBMCs. The source is a woman aged 35 to 49 in good health and CMV-seropositive.

The rearrangement uses TRBV11-2 and TRBJ2-2; a possible D gene is TRBD1 (6 bases). This CDR3 comprises 15 residues. The V and J ends lost 3 bases and 1 base respectively, with 9 bases between them. Germline CDR1 is SGHAT and CDR2 is FQNNGV. CDR3 in DNA: TGTGCCAGCAGCTTGTTGACAGGGAACACCGGGGAGCTGTTTTTT. This gives the protein CASSLLTGNTGELFF.

The V gene is TRBV29-1, the J gene TRBJ1-2; D is possibly TRBD1 (5 bases). The CDR3 spans 14 residues. The V gene's germline CDR1 is SQVTM and CDR2 ANQGSEA. Trimming pared 0 bases from V and 8 bases from J, leaving 16 bases between. The CDR3 is CSVEDRGGASGYTF. CDR3 sequence (DNA): TGCAGCGTTGAAGATCGGGGGGGAGCCTCGGGCTACACCTTC.

This chain links TRBV6-5 with TRBJ2-7; 9 bases agree with TRBD2. The germline V gene has CDR1 MNHEY and CDR2 SVGAGI. The V and J ends lost 2 bases and 7 bases, in that order; junction bases with no gene match: 3. The CDR3 consists of 13 residues. The CDR3 region is CASSYSGGKEQYF. Written as DNA, the CDR3 is TGTGCCAGCAGTTACAGCGGGGGGAAGGAGCAGTACTTC.

The rearrangement links TRBV19 to TRBJ2-2; 7 positions match TRBD2. V trimming: 5 bases; J trimming: 4 bases; junction bases outside the gene matches: 7. The CDR3 covers 15 residues. Germline CDR1 and CDR2: LNHDA and SQIVND (reference sequence). Here the CDR3 DNA reads TGTGCCAGTAGTTTGGTAGCGGGTGCCACCGGGGAGCTGTTTTTT. The encoded protein is CASSLVAGATGELFF.

V gene TRBV10-3 combines with J gene TRBJ2-1; 7 bases match TRBD2. Trimming cost V 10 bases and J 7 bases; bases outside gene matches: 10. Germline V CDR1 and CDR2: ENHRY, SYGVKD. The CDR3 has 13 residues. The chain's CDR3 is CATRGGESNEQFF. The CDR3 DNA sequence: TGTGCCACCCGGGGAGGGGAAAGTAATGAGCAGTTCTTC.

This clone is a singleton in its sample. V usage is TRBV5-1 and J usage is TRBJ1-3; TRBD1 matches 7 bases. The CDR3 covers 14 residues. The V segment lost 2 bases and the J segment 4 bases; nucleotides outside the gene matches: 3. CDR1 is SGHRS, CDR2 YFSETQ, per germline. Here the CDR3 reads CASSLTGAGNTIYF. The CDR3 DNA reads TGCGCCAGCAGCTTAACAGGGGCAGGAAACACCATATATTTT.

This clone was seen once. The rearrangement joins TRBV5-4 to TRBJ2-7; 7 nucleotides align to TRBD1. CDR3 size: 14 residues. Trimming cost V 2 bases and J 2 bases; bases outside gene matches: 4. Germline V gene lookup returns CDR1 SGHNT and CDR2 YYREEE (reference sequence). Here the CDR3 DNA reads TGTGCCAGCAGCTTCAGGCAGGGGGCCTACGAGCAGTACTTC. Translated: CASSFRQGAYEQYF.

This chain connects TRBV5-8 to TRBJ1-4; D not resolved. Germline-derived CDR1 and CDR2 are SGHTS and YDEGEE. Trimming removed 4 bases from V and 8 bases from J, with 15 bases in between. The CDR3 runs to 14 residues. The CDR3 reads CASSRWEGWEKLFF. CDR3 bases: TGTGCCAGCAGCCGTTGGGAGGGATGGGAAAAACTGTTTTTT.

This clone was found a few times. This rearrangement joins TRBV6-5 to TRBJ1-5; TRBD1 matches 8 bases. CDR3 length: 15 amino acids. Germline CDR1 is MNHEY and CDR2 is SVGAGI. V was clipped by 6 bases and J by 6 bases; unmatched bases: 10. CDR3 sequence reads: CASSQTQGASQPQHF. Here the CDR3 DNA reads TGTGCCAGCAGCCAAACTCAGGGGGCCAGTCAGCCCCAGCATTTT.

V and J are TRBV2 and TRBJ1-5, with D unclear. The CDR3 sequence is 15 residues long. V lost 2 bases, J lost 7 bases, and 15 bases lay in between. Germline lookup yields CDR1 SNHLY and CDR2 FYNNEI. The CDR3 coding sequence is TGTGCCAGCAGTGAAAGTTTCGGGGTTGGGCAGCCCCAGCATTTT. This translates into CASSESFGVGQPQHF. The variable domain in full, completed from reference TRBV2 and TRBJ1-5, reads EPEVTQTPSHQVTQMGQEVILRCVPISNHLYFYWYRQILGQKVEFLVSFYNNEISEKSEIFDDQFSVERPDGSNFTLKIRSTKLEDSAMYFCASSESFGVGQPQHFGDGTRLSIL.

This sequence joins TRBV7-3 and TRBJ2-5; D is unclear. CDR1 is SGHTA and CDR2 is FQGTGA in the germline V gene. Trimming left V 5 bases short and J 5 bases short, with 12 bases between. CDR3 length: 13 amino acids. CDR3 nucleotide sequence: TGTGCCAGCAGCCCAGGTTGGAAGGAGACCCAGTACTTC. It codes for CASSPGWKETQYF. The variable domain in full, completed from reference TRBV7-3 and TRBJ2-5, reads GAGVSQTPSNKVTEKGKYVELRCDPISGHTALYWYRQSLGQGPEFLIYFQGTGAADDSGLPNDRFFAVRPEGSVSTLKIQRTERGDSAVYLCASSPGWKETQYFGPGTRLLVL.

This chain connects TRBV6-1 to TRBJ1-2; D unclear. The CDR3 covers 13 residues. Germline V lookup: CDR1 MNHNS, CDR2 SASEGT. The V and J ends lost 7 bases and 5 bases respectively, with 14 bases between them. The CDR3 loop reads CASTRTDYYGYTF. DNA for the CDR3: TGTGCCAGCACTAGGACGGACTATTATGGCTACACCTTC.

Only one count was recorded for this clone. The chain uses TRBV5-1 and TRBJ2-5, with 12 bases lining up with TRBD1. Trimming cost V 4 bases and J 5 bases; bases outside gene matches: 6. Germline CDR1 reads SGHRS; CDR2 reads YFSETQ. CDR3 length equals 15 residues. Here the CDR3 reads CASSGGTGGFETQYF. CDR3 nucleotides: TGCGCCAGCAGCGGCGGGACAGGGGGCTTTGAGACCCAGTACTTC.

This chain uses TRBV12-5 with TRBJ2-2; TRBD1 might be the D (5 bases). The CDR3 loop spans 15 amino acids. Trimming removed 6 bases at V and 0 bases at J, with 11 bases between. Per the germline V gene, CDR1 is LGHNT and CDR2 is FRNRAP. The CDR3 DNA reads TGTGCTAGTGGCCTCGACAGTGCGAACACCGGGGAGCTGTTTTTT. Protein product: CASGLDSANTGELFF. Supplemented by reference TRBV12-5 and TRBJ2-2, the full variable domain reads DARVTQTPRHKVTEMGQEVTMRCQPILGHNTVFWYRQTMMQGLELLAYFRNRAPLDDSGMPKDRFSAEMPDATLATLKIQPSEPRDSAVYFCASGLDSANTGELFFGEGSRLTVL.

The chain couples TRBV7-3 to TRBJ2-2; TRBD2 aligns across 10 bases. Unmatched junction bases numbered 7, after V lost 6 bases and J lost 3 bases. Germline loops: CDR1 SGHTA, CDR2 FQGTGA. This CDR3 contains 16 residues. The CDR3 DNA follows: TGTGCCAGCAGACCAGCGGGAGGGCCGGACACCGGGGAGCTGTTTTTT. It is translated as CASRPAGGPDTGELFF.

V is TRBV19 and J is TRBJ2-6; a weak D match, TRBD2 (5 bases). The V gene's germline CDR1 is LNHDA and CDR2 SQIVND (reference sequence). The CDR3 loop spans 16 amino acids. The ends were cut back, 3 bases at V and 0 bases at J, with 9 bases in the middle. CDR3 region: CASSIRRDSGANVLTF. In DNA form, the CDR3 reads TGTGCCAGTAGTATCCGTCGGGACTCTGGGGCCAACGTCCTGACTTTC.

The chain couples TRBV28 to TRBJ2-5; 7 bases match TRBD2. The CDR3 is 13 residues long. The junction had 7 bases not matched to a gene; V was cut back by 7 bases and J by 5 bases. Germline lookup yields CDR1 MDHEN and CDR2 SYDVKM. The CDR3 DNA reads TGTGCCAGCAAGGGTAACGGGAGGGAGACCCAGTACTTC. It specifies CASKGNGRETQYF.

V gene TRBV27 combines with J gene TRBJ1-5; 7 bases line up with TRBD1. V lost 4 bases and J lost 5; bases outside the gene matches: 2. The germline CDR1 and CDR2 sequences are MNHEY and SMNVEV (reference sequence). This CDR3 spans 13 amino acids. CDR3 bases: TGTGCCAGCAGTTCCAGGGGGGATCAGCCCCAGCATTTT. Protein sequence: CASSSRGDQPQHF.

The chain is built from TRBV9 and TRBJ2-7, with D unresolved. The CDR3 is 14 amino acids. In germline, CDR1 is SGDLS, CDR2 YYNGEE. V shed 0 bases and J shed 0 bases, with 7 bases lying between them. Here the CDR3 reads CASSVARSSYEQYF. The DNA for the CDR3 is TGTGCCAGCAGCGTAGCAAGGAGCTCCTACGAGCAGTACTTC.

This sequence joins TRBV27 and TRBJ2-1, with 15 bases fitting TRBD2. Germline V lookup: CDR1 MNHEY, CDR2 SMNVEV (reference sequence). CDR3 length equals 20 residues. V lost 1 base, J lost 0 bases, and 7 bases stayed unmatched. CDR3 nucleotides: TGTGCCAGCAGTTTATTGAGGGGACTAGCGGGAGGTTCCTCCTACAATGAGCAGTTCTTC. Its protein is CASSLLRGLAGGSSYNEQFF.

This rearrangement joins TRBV4-3 to TRBJ2-7; the D is unclear. V lost 0 bases to trimming and J lost 8 bases, with 11 bases between them. Germline V CDR1 and CDR2: LGHNA, YSLEER. CDR3 length: 13 residues. CDR3 bases: TGCGCCAGCAGCCAAGAAGTAGCCGTACAGCAGTACTTC. Amino acids: CASSQEVAVQQYF.

This chain links TRBV19 with TRBJ1-5; 8 nucleotides agree with TRBD1. In germline, CDR1 is LNHDA, CDR2 SQIVND (reference sequence). The CDR3 totals 16 residues. Losses at the gene ends were 3 bases for V and 6 bases for J; bases not matched to a gene: 10. The CDR3 sequence: CASSMRAPTGGQPQHF. The CDR3 DNA reads TGTGCCAGTAGTATGAGAGCACCTACAGGGGGTCAGCCCCAGCATTTT.

The rearrangement links TRBV6-1 to TRBJ2-7, with 9 bases lining up with TRBD1. This CDR3 has 14 amino acids. After removal of 8 bases from V and 0 bases from J, the junction contained 5 bases not matched to a gene. The V gene's germline CDR1 is MNHNS and CDR2 SASEGT. The CDR3 region has the DNA TGTGCCAGCTTGGGACAGGGATTCTCCTACGAGCAGTACTTC. This gives the protein CASLGQGFSYEQYF.

The V call is TRBV5-4, the J call TRBJ2-6; perhaps TRBD2 as D (7 bases). The germline CDR1 and CDR2 sequences are SGHNT and YYREEE (reference sequence). The V end was cut by 9 bases, the J end by 4 bases, with 14 bases between. The CDR3 runs 14 residues. The CDR3 sequence: CATRGLRGANVLTF. DNA of the CDR3: TGTGCCACCAGGGGACTAAGGGGGGCCAACGTCCTGACTTTC.

The chain joins TRBV28 to TRBJ1-5, with TRBD1 matching 10 bases. The germline V gene encodes CDR1 MDHEN and CDR2 SYDVKM. The CDR3 is 15 amino acids. J was trimmed by 6 bases and V by 10 bases; bases with no gene match: 12. The DNA for the CDR3 is TGTGCCATCTACAATCCCCGGGACAGGGGTCAGCCCCAGCATTTT. This codes for CAIYNPRDRGQPQHF.

This clone was recorded only once. The rearrangement links TRBV28 to TRBJ2-5; D may be TRBD1 (5 bases). The CDR3 totals 14 residues. Germline V gives CDR1 MDHEN, CDR2 SYDVKM. Deletions cut 6 bases from V and 4 bases from J, with 15 bases between. CDR3 residues: CASSSKGSGETQYF. Written as DNA, the CDR3 is TGTGCCAGCAGCTCTAAGGGGTCCGGAGAGACCCAGTACTTC.

The DNA of the CDR3 is TGTGCCAGTAAGATCGCAGGGGGACGCACTGAAGCTTTCTTT. Translated, it gives CASKIAGGRTEAFF. The J gene is TRBJ1-1, the V gene TRBV19, with 7 nucleotides matching TRBD1. The CDR3 runs to 14 residues. Germline V gene data show CDR1 as LNHDA and CDR2 as SQIVND (reference sequence). The ends lost 7 bases at V and 4 bases at J; junction bases unmatched: 9.

This chain joins TRBV7-9 and TRBJ2-2; 8 bases align to TRBD1. J lost 2 bases, V lost 4 bases, and 9 bases had no gene match. The CDR3 sequence is 17 residues long. Germline-derived CDR1 and CDR2 are SEHNR and FQNEAQ (reference sequence). The CDR3 reads CASSSDREGLNTGELFF. CDR3 nucleotides: TGTGCCAGCAGCTCGGACAGGGAAGGCCTCAACACCGGGGAGCTGTTTTTT.

The rearrangement uses TRBV28 and TRBJ2-7; D remains ambiguous. The germline V gene has CDR1 MDHEN and CDR2 SYDVKM. Deletions cut 5 bases from V and 2 bases from J, with 7 bases between. This CDR3 region has 12 residues. CDR3 sequence (DNA): TGTGCCAGCAGTCCCAACACCTACGAGCAGTACTTC. Residues: CASSPNTYEQYF.

This chain connects TRBV28 to TRBJ2-3, with TRBD2 identical over 10 bases. J lost 2 bases, V lost 6 bases, and 2 bases had no gene match. The CDR3 runs 14 residues. The germline V gene has CDR1 MDHEN and CDR2 SYDVKM. CDR3 nucleotide sequence: TGTGCCAGCAGGACTAGCGGGCTCACAGATACGCAGTATTTT. Translating it yields CASRTSGLTDTQYF. Using reference TRBV28 and TRBJ2-3 for the parts outside the CDR3, the full variable domain is DVKVTQSSRYLVKRTGEKVFLECVQDMDHENMFWYRQDPGLGLRLIYFSYDVKMKEKGDIPEGYSVSREKKERFSLILESASTNQTSMYLCASRTSGLTDTQYFGPGTRLTVL.

V and J are TRBV7-3 and TRBJ1-6, with unresolved D. Germline assignment: CDR1 SGHTA and CDR2 FQGTGA. The V gene lost 2 bases and the J gene lost 7 bases, with 9 bases spanning the gap. CDR3 length equals 14 residues. The CDR3 coding sequence is TGTGCCAGCAGCTTAGCCCCGAGGAATTCACCCCTCCACTTT. Protein: CASSLAPRNSPLHF.

The chain couples TRBV15 to TRBJ2-7; 8 bases are a match to TRBD1. V shed 4 bases and J 2 bases; nucleotides not matched to a gene: 4. The CDR3 loop spans 14 amino acids. Germline assignment: CDR1 LNHNV and CDR2 YYDKDF (reference sequence). The CDR3 coding sequence is TGTGCCACCAGCAAACCAGGGGGCGCCTACGAGCAGTACTTC. It specifies CATSKPGGAYEQYF. The full variable domain, with the rest looked up from reference TRBV15 and TRBJ2-7, is DAMVIQNPRYQVTQFGKPVTLSCSQTLNHNVMYWYQQKSSQAPKLLFHYYDKDFNNEADTPDNFQSRRPNTSFCFLDIRSPGLGDTAMYLCATSKPGGAYEQYFGPGTRLTVT.